The clone carrying this T cell receptor beta chain was detected many times. Its antigen is currently unknown. From the reads, TCRdb called clonotypes with MiXCR, one entry per CDR3 protein. Of some 71,000 distinct CDR3 sequences in the sample, around 21% are singletons; the top ten hold under 8.5%. This sample stems from a study of type 1 regulatory T cells. Overall study findings and caveats: Compared with non-type 1 regulatory T cells, type 1 regulatory T cells showed a more restricted TCR repertoire.

Germline V gene sequence: CDR1 SGHVS, CDR2 FQNEAQ. Trimming pared 5 bases from V and 6 bases from J, leaving 17 bases between. The CDR3 is made up of 14 amino acids. Sequencing used cultured type 1 regulatory T (Tr1) cells, either the whole culture or a sorted fraction (not recorded which). This chain joins TRBV7-8 and TRBJ2-7; no reliable D call. The sequence was obtained from a human donor in good health. This CDR3 is CASSAEVGSPEQYF. The CDR3 coding sequence is TGTGCCAGCAGCGCCGAGGTGGGCTCCCCCGAGCAGTACTTC.